Included here is one T cell receptor (beta chain) sequence, with context. Its specificity is not known. The CDR3 consists of 15 residues. Germline loops: CDR1 KGHSH, CDR2 LQKENI. Unmatched junction bases numbered 3, after V lost 0 bases and J lost 7 bases. The sample is drawn from a study of beta chain features in type 1 diabetes. Study-wide context: The number of sorted cells examined across all samples was around 99 million. Whole-study results and caveats: Shorter TCRB CDR3s, moderately but significantly so, marked every one of the four CD4+ subsets in Type 1 diabetes patients. Sequencing from cDNA could over-represent high-TCR-expressing cells.

Every isolated RNA sample was fully reverse transcribed, so sequencing captured expressed TCRB transcripts. Assay used: immunoSEQ multiplex PCR; TCRdb lists only in-frame clones, some missing. The data contain 640,000 or so clones, over 10% of them seen just once; the ten biggest clones take up roughly 0.022%. This chain uses TRBV18 with TRBJ1-6, with TRBD1 identical over 7 bases. The receptor was derived from a man between 18 and 35 years old with type 1 diabetes. The specimen sequenced was naive CD4+ T cells from blood. CDR3 amino acids: CASSPPGQPNSPLHF. The CDR3 bases are TGTGCCAGCTCACCACCGGGACAGCCAAATTCACCCCTCCACTTT.